In its sample, the clone carrying this T cell receptor beta chain was seen a few times. cDNA molecules carried unique molecular identifiers, and template switching added a universal primer site. TCRdb independently ran MiXCR on the 5' RACE reads; one entry per CDR3 protein. Of 540,000 or so distinct CDR3 sequences in the sample, about a fifth were seen once. This sample was included in a study of identical twins. CDR1 is SGHRS, CDR2 YFSETQ, per germline. Trimming left V 4 bases short and J 5 bases short, with 15 bases between. The CDR3 runs to 14 residues. This sample was shared with a second study, whose subject was yellow fever vaccine responses in identical twins.

The chain uses TRBV5-1 and TRBJ2-5; D perhaps matches TRBD1 (6 bases). The receptor's source is a woman between 18 and 29 years old in good health. The sample consisted of CD4+ T cells sorted from blood. The CDR3 reads CASSPWDIRETQYF. CDR3 in DNA: TGCGCCAGCAGCCCCTGGGACATCCGGGAGACCCAGTACTTC.